This note documents a single T cell receptor beta chain sequence. In this sample, this clonotype turned up many times. The antigen it binds to is not known. Within one base of it there is no much larger clone, and no base qualities were kept. The CDR3 spans 17 residues, from the cysteine through the phenylalanine. Only CDR3 DNA is held: 51 bases, read in frame from base 1. The CDR1 and CDR2 encoded by the germline V gene are MNHNS and SASEGT. Trimming costs V 4 bases and J 1 base, and their ends lie 19 bases apart. These reads were obtained on an Illumina HiSeq 1500. TCRdb reanalyzed the raw reads on its own, using fastp at Q25 for trimming and MiXCR for clone calling, and kept in-frame beta chains. Each CDR3 protein appears once, grouped with its most common genes and DNA. For this sample there are under 300,000 distinct CDR3 sequences; about a sixth appear just once. The ten largest clones represent around 43% of the sample.

This specimen comes from a study of T cell repertoires in cytomegalovirus infection (dated by TCRdb to between 2018 and 2021). Notes on the research overall: Donor HLA type was relevant to the analysis, because carriage of CMV infection together with the matching HLA type was indicated by public TCR beta signatures.

Broad study findings and their caveats: In both this cohort and an independent cohort of 352 donors, the cumulative frequency of public TCR beta family members distinguished carriers of CMV infection plus the relevant HLA type. The ex vivo response was dominated by HLA-C-restricted CMV-specific TCR beta clonotypes, which also provided the single most frequent clonotype in two of eight donors.

This receptor was identified in a human donor in good health (CMV status not recorded). Some clones in this sample may be carry-over from other donors' samples. The sequencing input was CD8+ T cells from PBMCs. Recombination joined TRBV6-1 with TRBJ1-1; TRBD1 might be the D gene, on 6 matching bases. The DNA is as follows: TGTGCCAGCAGTGCGATGGGGGCGTACATAGAGAACACTGAAGCTTTCTTT. This translates into CASSAMGAYIENTEAFF.